These 11 T cell receptor beta chains originate from one sample sequenced in a study of blood T cell repertoires in COVID-19. TCRdb's copy holds only in-frame clones and misses some; the assay was immunoSEQ multiplex PCR. Of about 500,000 clones listed, 85% to 90% are singletons. The sequenced material came from peripheral blood. The receptors derive from a woman aged 50 to 60 with COVID-19, enrolled during active disease.

V usage is TRBV4-1 and J usage is TRBJ1-5; 7 bases match TRBD1. The CDR3 runs to 15 residues. Germline V gene lookup returns CDR1 MGHRA and CDR2 YSYEKL. Trimming took 5 bases from V and 0 from J; bases not matched to a gene: 4. CDR3: CASSTRTGSNQPQHF. Here the CDR3 DNA reads TGCGCCAGCAGCACACGGACAGGTAGCAATCAGCCCCAGCATTTT.

The chain links TRBV27 to TRBJ2-3, with 8 bases lining up with TRBD2. The CDR3 has 16 amino acids. V lost 5 bases to trimming and J lost 5 bases; unmatched junction nucleotides: 12. Germline CDR1 reads MNHEY; CDR2 reads SMNVEV (reference sequence). The CDR3 spells CASSPRTSSSQDTQYF. The CDR3 DNA reads as TGTGCCAGCAGTCCCCGGACTAGCAGTTCTCAAGATACGCAGTATTTT.

The chain is built from TRBV25-1 and TRBJ1-1; D perhaps matches TRBD1 (6 bases). Trimming took 4 bases from V and 8 from J, leaving 14 bases between them. From germline, CDR1 is MGHDK and CDR2 SYGVNS. This CDR3 is 13 amino acids long. The CDR3 DNA is TGTGCCAGCAGTGCACAGGGAATCGGAGAAGCTTTCTTT. This sequence encodes CASSAQGIGEAFF. Combining the CDR3 with reference TRBV25-1 and TRBJ1-1 gives the whole variable domain EADIYQTPRYLVIGTGKKITLECSQTMGHDKMYWYQQDPGMELHLIHYSYGVNSTEKGDLSSESTVSRIRTEHFPLTLESARPSHTSQYLCASSAQGIGEAFFGQGTRLTVV.

CDR3: CASSDRRDGSPLHF. The CDR3 coding sequence is TGTGCCAGCAGCGATAGGAGGGATGGCTCACCCCTCCACTTT. V usage is TRBV9 and J usage is TRBJ1-6; D call uncertain. V was trimmed by 3 bases and J by 10 bases, leaving 14 bases between them. CDR1 and CDR2 (germline): SGDLS, YYNGEE. The CDR3 length is 14 residues.

This clone has only a few counts. The chain uses TRBV19 and TRBJ1-3, with D hard to call. With 9 bases removed from V and 9 bases from J, the gap between germline ends came to 9 bases. CDR1 LNHDA and CDR2 SQIVND come from the germline V gene (reference sequence). There are 10 residues in the CDR3. The CDR3 spells CASSSATIYF. The CDR3 DNA follows: TGTGCCAGCTCGAGTGCCACCATATATTTT.

The chain employs TRBV3-1 (or the pseudogene TRBV3-2) and TRBJ2-1, with 9 positions matching TRBD1. In germline, CDR1 is LGHDT, CDR2 YNNKEL (reference sequence). Unmatched junction bases numbered 7, after V lost 5 bases and J lost 8 bases. The CDR3 is 14 residues long. The CDR3 DNA reads TGTGCCAGCAGCAGGACGGACAGGGGTGATGAGCAGTTCTTC. It codes for CASSRTDRGDEQFF.

This clone was detected only once. The chain combines TRBV29-1 with TRBJ1-1; D ambiguous. Trimming stripped 4 bases from V and 1 base from J, with 10 bases between. Germline values: CDR1 SQVTM, CDR2 ANQGSEA. This CDR3 spans 13 amino acids. The CDR3 nucleotides are TGCAGCGTTGTGGGCATCTCGAACACTGAAGCTTTCTTT. It is translated as CSVVGISNTEAFF.

The chain recombines TRBV30 with TRBJ1-4; TRBD1 aligns across 9 bases. V gave up 3 bases and J gave up 8 bases; unmatched junction bases: 13. Germline loops: CDR1 GTSNPN, CDR2 SVGIG (reference sequence). This CDR3 region has 16 residues. The CDR3 coding sequence is TGTGCCTGGAGCTACCTCGGGACAGGGTCGGAAGAAAAACTGTTTTTT. It encodes CAWSYLGTGSEEKLFF.

The chain uses TRBV29-1 and TRBJ1-2; TRBD1 matches 8 bases. The CDR3 covers 15 residues. The germline V gene encodes CDR1 SQVTM and CDR2 ANQGSEA. The trim removed 3 bases at V and 4 bases at J, leaving 10 bases unmatched. The chain's CDR3 is CSVEVGGGQGYGYTF. CDR3 nucleotide sequence: TGCAGCGTTGAGGTGGGGGGAGGACAGGGCTATGGCTACACCTTC.

About this clone itself: The same CDR3 also results from other DNA sequences found in this sample. The V and J genes are TRBV11-2 and TRBJ1-1; no clear D. Per the germline V gene, CDR1 is SGHAT and CDR2 is FQNNGV. The V gene lost 0 bases and the J gene lost 3 bases, with 5 bases spanning the gap. This CDR3 is 13 amino acids long. In nucleotides, the CDR3 is TGTGCCAGCAGCTTAGACCGGGACACTGAAGCTTTCTTT. This encodes CASSLDRDTEAFF.

The chain uses TRBV4-1 and TRBJ2-5; possibly TRBD1 for D (5 bases). CDR1 and CDR2 from the germline V gene are MGHRA and YSYEKL. The ends were cut back, 8 bases at V and 9 bases at J, with 16 bases in the middle. CDR3 length: 12 amino acids. The CDR3 spells CASGATRASQYF. CDR3 DNA: TGCGCCAGCGGGGCGACGCGAGCGTCCCAGTACTTC.